This T cell receptor (beta chain) came from a study of cytomegalovirus exposure and HLA in healthy donors. The study, taken as a whole, reports: Within the data, a cluster of highly shared sequence variants was likely a sequencing artifact.

A note on this clone: Its specificity is unknown.

Trimming removed 3 bases from V and 1 base from J, with 10 bases in between. The CDR3 extends over 14 amino acids. Germline loops: CDR1 SGHRS, CDR2 YFSETQ. Researchers ran the PCR with 60 Vbeta and 13 Jbeta primers. Libraries were prepared by immunoSEQ multiplex PCR; TCRdb keeps only in-frame clonotypes and omits some of them. The sample includes over 200,000 clones. This sequence was found in a woman aged 25 to 39 in good health and CMV-seropositive. The chain combines TRBV5-1 with TRBJ1-1, with D possibly being TRBD1 (6 bases). Sequences were obtained from PBMCs. The CDR3 nucleotides are TGCGCCAGCAGCTCAGGGGACCCGAACACTGAAGCTTTCTTT. Translating it yields CASSSGDPNTEAFF.